These T cell receptor beta chains were read from a single sample in a study of radiation and T cells in renal cell carcinoma. Assay: immunoSEQ multiplex PCR; the TCRdb copy retains only in-frame clones and omits some. The table has about 49,000 clones, roughly 80% seen once; the top ten hold under 30%. Specimen: blood, collected from a patient whose treatment included radiotherapy and nephrectomy. All receptors come from a woman in her 70s with renal cell carcinoma. CDR3s leave out the opening cysteine and the closing phenylalanine or tryptophan. Rows give clone size only sometimes, using once, few, many, or a class for an expanded clone.

j_gene,abundance,v_gene,CDR3aa
TRBJ2-7,-,TRBV5-1,ASSTGQGFDEQY
TRBJ1-1,-,TRBV11-3,ASSLGGNTEAF
TRBJ1-2,few,TRBV6-1,ASSARTDSYGYT
TRBJ1-2,-,TRBV5-6,ASSGGTGDWSGYT
TRBJ2-7,-,TRBV27,ASSLDSLAFYEQY
TRBJ2-2,-,TRBV18,ASSPNQGSGGELF
TRBJ1-2,-,TRBV14,ASSQGSGVGYT
TRBJ1-2,-,TRBV19,ASSSTPGQVFAMGGYT
TRBJ2-7,-,TRBV6-4,ASSIALYSGGYEQY
TRBJ1-1,-,TRBV18,ASSPPGTGGGTEAF
TRBJ2-1,-,TRBV5-6,ASSLEVGGSYNEQF
TRBJ2-1,-,TRBV9,ASSEEGASYNEQF
TRBJ1-1,few,TRBV5-4,ASSFGTVLNTEAF
TRBJ2-5,-,TRBV5-1,ASSTQGGETQY
TRBJ1-4,-,TRBV5-6,ASSFLRDNEKLF
TRBJ2-7,-,TRBV5-1,ASSLALRLAGGAYEQY
TRBJ2-1,-,TRBV10-3,AISERATSGGARQF
TRBJ1-3,few,TRBV5-1,ARAGYSGNTIY
TRBJ1-1,many,TRBV6-6,ASKLNTEAF
TRBJ2-7,-,TRBV2,ASSGRRNGYEQY
TRBJ1-4,-,TRBV4-2,ASSLPGNNNEKLF
TRBJ2-7,-,TRBV7-9,ASSSHRDRVFEQY
TRBJ1-5,once,TRBV10-2,ASSNAGAGQPQH
TRBJ2-1,-,TRBV9,ASSVDVLAGSGEQF
TRBJ2-4,-,TRBV4-3,ASSQDITGGIRNIQY